One sample yielded the 27 T cell receptor beta chains listed below, sequenced in a study of cytomegalovirus exposure and HLA in healthy donors. The PCR made use of 60 Vbeta and 13 Jbeta primers. TCRdb's copy holds only in-frame clones and misses some; the assay was immunoSEQ multiplex PCR. This table holds just over 150,000 clones, roughly 78% found once. The sequenced material came from PBMCs. The receptors derive from a woman aged 40 to 50 in good health and CMV-seronegative.

V is TRBV2 and J is TRBJ2-7; D perhaps matches TRBD1 (6 bases). The CDR3 length is 14 residues. Germline V gene data show CDR1 as SNHLY and CDR2 as FYNNEI. The germline V and J ends were trimmed by 6 bases and 3 bases, with 15 bases remaining between them. CDR3 DNA: TGTGCCAGCAGGCCGGTCCGGACAGACTACGAGCAGTACTTC. Translating it yields CASRPVRTDYEQYF.

This clone was found a few times. The rearrangement uses TRBV27 and TRBJ1-5; D is ambiguous. V was cut by 2 bases and J by 1 base, with 6 bases left in between. Germline-derived CDR1 and CDR2 are MNHEY and SMNVEV (reference sequence). The CDR3 sequence is 14 residues long. Here the CDR3 reads CASSLRQSNQPQHF. In DNA form, the CDR3 reads TGTGCCAGCAGTTTACGCCAGAGCAATCAGCCCCAGCATTTT.

The chain carries TRBV18 and TRBJ2-7; 12 nucleotides line up with TRBD1. Unmatched junction bases numbered 11, after V lost 1 base and J lost 7 bases. The CDR3 runs 17 residues. Germline loops: CDR1 KGHSH, CDR2 LQKENI. In DNA, the CDR3 is TGTGCCAGCTCACCACTACCCCCGGGACAGGGGGCCGGTGAGCAGTACTTC. As protein: CASSPLPPGQGAGEQYF.

This clone was counted between two and nine times. The chain has TRBV19 and TRBJ2-5, with 8 bases aligning to TRBD1. The DNA end lines up better with TRBJ2-7; the J call may be wrong. This CDR3 comprises 15 residues. Germline CDR1 and CDR2: LNHDA and SQIVND (reference sequence). The DNA for the CDR3 is TGTGCCAGTAGTCCGTGGACAGGGAGCTCCTACGAGCAGTACTTC. Its translation is CASSPWTGSSYEQYF.

This chain connects TRBV7-8 to TRBJ1-1; D gene ambiguous. V lost 3 bases and J 6 bases, leaving 14 bases between the germline ends. This CDR3 comprises 14 residues. Germline V lookup: CDR1 SGHVS, CDR2 FQNEAQ. The CDR3 reads CASSFRRVDAEAFF. The CDR3 DNA sequence: TGTGCCAGCAGCTTTCGGAGGGTTGACGCTGAAGCTTTCTTT.

CDR3 region: CASSFNRANTGELFF. The CDR3 nucleotides are TGTGCCAGCAGCTTCAACAGGGCCAACACCGGGGAGCTGTTTTTT. The chain carries TRBV11-2 and TRBJ2-2, with TRBD1 as a possible D gene (6 bases). V lost 3 bases and J 2 bases, leaving 10 bases between the germline ends. CDR1 and CDR2 from the germline V gene are SGHAT and FQNNGV. This CDR3 region has 15 residues. The whole variable domain, filled in from reference TRBV11-2 and TRBJ2-2, reads EAGVAQSPRYKIIEKRQSVAFWCNPISGHATLYWYQQILGQGPKLLIQFQNNGVVDDSQLPKDRFSAERLKGVDSTLKIQPAKLEDSAVYLCASSFNRANTGELFFGEGSRLTVL.

The chain recombines TRBV18 with TRBJ1-1; tentatively, D is TRBD1 (5 bases). Trimming shortened V by 0 bases and J by 8 bases, and 16 bases separated the two germline ends. The length of the CDR3 is 15 residues. Germline CDR1 KGHSH, CDR2 LQKENI. The CDR3 loop reads CASSPPQAGMKEAFF. The CDR3 nucleotides read TGTGCCAGCTCACCACCGCAGGCAGGGATGAAGGAAGCTTTCTTT.

CDR3 region: CASSLTVTNEKLFF. CDR3 nucleotide sequence: TGCGCCAGCAGCTTGACGGTGACTAATGAAAAACTGTTTTTT. V usage is TRBV5-1 and J usage is TRBJ1-4; D remains ambiguous. V was pared by 1 base and J by 2 bases, with 6 bases between. This CDR3 has 14 residues. CDR1 is SGHRS, CDR2 YFSETQ, per germline.

This chain joins TRBV6-1 and TRBJ1-1, with TRBD1 matching over 8 bases. The CDR3 sequence is 14 residues long. The V and J ends lost 6 bases and 3 bases, in that order; junction bases with no gene match: 6. CDR1 and CDR2 (germline): MNHNS, SASEGT. Written as DNA, the CDR3 is TGTGCCAGCAGCTACCAGGGGGCGGACACTGAAGCTTTCTTT. This gives the protein CASSYQGADTEAFF.

This clone has just a few counts. The V call is TRBV2, the J call TRBJ1-3, with D possibly matching TRBD1 (6 bases). CDR3 length: 11 residues. V was trimmed by 10 bases and J by 4 bases, leaving 8 bases between them. Germline CDR1 SNHLY, CDR2 FYNNEI. CDR3 amino acids: CATDRGNTIYF. The CDR3 DNA reads TGTGCCACAGACAGGGGAAACACCATATATTTT.

This chain uses TRBV10-1 with TRBJ2-3, with D unresolved. The CDR3 covers 10 residues. Germline CDR1 WNHNN, CDR2 SYGVQD (reference sequence). With 6 bases removed from V and 6 bases from J, the gap between germline ends came to 4 bases. CDR3 sequence: CASSSDTQYF. The CDR3 nucleotides read TGCGCCAGCAGCTCCGATACGCAGTATTTT.

This rearrangement joins TRBV28 to TRBJ1-6, with 12 bases aligning to TRBD1. CDR3 length: 18 residues. Germline CDR1 and CDR2: MDHEN and SYDVKM. The V segment lost 4 bases and the J segment 4 bases; nucleotides outside the gene matches: 8. The CDR3 is CASSSGTGGGSYNSPLHF. The CDR3 DNA reads TGTGCCAGCAGTTCCGGGACAGGGGGCGGCTCGTATAATTCACCCCTCCACTTT.

The chain recombines TRBV6-5 with TRBJ2-3, with 10 bases aligning to TRBD2. V was clipped by 7 bases and J by 2 bases; unmatched bases: 6. Germline V CDR1 and CDR2: MNHEY, SVGAGI. The length of the CDR3 is 15 residues. This CDR3 is CASTRSGGYTDTQYF. In nucleotides, the CDR3 is TGTGCCAGCACTCGTAGCGGGGGGTACACAGATACGCAGTATTTT.

This chain links TRBV10-2 with TRBJ2-2; TRBD2 agrees at 7 bases. Trimming took 5 bases from V and 5 from J; bases not matched to a gene: 8. CDR3 length: 15 residues. From germline, CDR1 is WSHSY and CDR2 SAAADI. The CDR3 DNA sequence: TGCGCCAGCAGTTCAGCAGGGAGGGGTACCGGGGAGCTGTTTTTT. Amino acid sequence: CASSSAGRGTGELFF.

This clone appeared once. The rearrangement joins TRBV10-1 to TRBJ1-5, with 9 bases aligning to TRBD1. Germline V CDR1 and CDR2: WNHNN, SYGVQD (reference sequence). V lost 10 bases to trimming and J lost 0 bases; unmatched junction nucleotides: 16. This CDR3 is 18 amino acids long. In DNA, the CDR3 is TGCGCCATTCTCCGGGACAGGGATACACTCTATAGCAATCAGCCCCAGCATTTT. It is translated as CAILRDRDTLYSNQPQHF.

The genes are TRBV7-6 and TRBJ2-3; 10 nucleotides match TRBD1. CDR3 size: 17 residues. With 0 bases clipped from V and 5 bases from J, the junction kept 8 bases outside the gene matches. Germline V gene lookup returns CDR1 SGHVS and CDR2 FNYEAQ. This chain's CDR3 is CASSLAPGTGVLDTQYF. DNA for the CDR3: TGTGCCAGCAGCTTAGCACCCGGGACAGGGGTCTTAGATACGCAGTATTTT.

The gene calls are TRBV5-1 and TRBJ1-3; possible D gene TRBD1, 6 bases. Between the trimmed V and J ends, which lost 4 bases and 0 bases, there was a span of 14 bases. The CDR3 is 16 residues long. CDR1 is SGHRS and CDR2 is YFSETQ in the germline V gene. The CDR3: CASSTGQQYSGNTIYF. CDR3 DNA: TGCGCCAGCAGCACCGGACAGCAGTACTCTGGAAACACCATATATTTT.

The V and J genes are TRBV9 and TRBJ1-1; D is possibly TRBD1 (6 bases). With 4 bases removed from V and 1 base from J, the gap between germline ends came to 11 bases. The CDR3 extends over 14 amino acids. Germline CDR1 SGDLS, CDR2 YYNGEE. DNA for the CDR3: TGTGCCAGCAGCCCACAACAGGGGAACACTGAAGCTTTCTTT. It translates to CASSPQQGNTEAFF.

The CDR3 coding sequence is TGTGCCAGCTCACCACCGGGCCGTCTTTACAATGAGCAGTTCTTC. Residues: CASSPPGRLYNEQFF. The V and J genes are TRBV18 and TRBJ2-1; D gene unclear. CDR3 length: 15 residues. Trimming stripped 0 bases from V and 4 bases from J, with 10 bases between. The V gene's germline CDR1 is KGHSH and CDR2 LQKENI. Supplemented by reference TRBV18 and TRBJ2-1, the full variable domain reads NAGVMQNPRHLVRRRGQEARLRCSPMKGHSHVYWYRQLPEEGLKFMVYLQKENIIDESGMPKERFSAEFPKEGPSILRIQQVVRGDSAAYFCASSPPGRLYNEQFFGPGTRLTVL.

A note on this clone: Other DNA variants within this sample encode the same CDR3. V is TRBV11-2 and J is TRBJ2-2; D is unclear. V was cut by 0 bases and J by 2 bases, with 4 bases left in between. CDR3 length: 14 amino acids. CDR1 and CDR2 from the germline V gene are SGHAT and FQNNGV. Here the CDR3 reads CASSLDRNTGELFF. DNA of the CDR3: TGTGCCAGCAGCTTAGACAGAAACACCGGGGAGCTGTTTTTT.

The chain recombines TRBV4-1 with TRBJ1-1, with 9 bases aligning to TRBD1. The CDR3 loop spans 15 amino acids. Looked up from germline, CDR1 is MGHRA and CDR2 is YSYEKL. With 0 bases clipped from V and 4 bases from J, the junction kept 3 bases outside the gene matches. CDR3 DNA sequence: TGCGCCAGCAGCCAAGAGGGACAGGGCGGCACTGAAGCTTTCTTT. It codes for CASSQEGQGGTEAFF.

The V call is TRBV28, the J call TRBJ1-6; D is possibly TRBD1 (5 bases). The CDR3 has 14 amino acids. V was trimmed by 2 bases and J by 6 bases, leaving 8 bases between them. The germline V gene encodes CDR1 MDHEN and CDR2 SYDVKM. The CDR3 reads CASSLGGGNSPLHF. In DNA form, the CDR3 reads TGTGCCAGCAGTTTAGGGGGAGGTAATTCACCCCTCCACTTT.

The rearrangement joins TRBV15 to TRBJ2-7; TRBD1 matches 7 bases. The CDR3 length is 16 residues. Germline trimming cut 5 bases from V and 1 base from J; bases unmatched to any gene: 11. Germline loops: CDR1 LNHNV, CDR2 YYDKDF (reference sequence). The CDR3 DNA reads TGTGCCACCAGCTCCCCGACGACAGGGCGGTCCTACGAGCAGTACTTC. It is translated as CATSSPTTGRSYEQYF.

The J gene is TRBJ2-7, the V gene TRBV21-1; TRBD2, the table's D call, lacks a check against the DNA. TRBV21-1 is assigned pseudogene status. This CDR3 spans 14 amino acids. This CDR3 reads CATLSTQTTYEQYF. Written as DNA, the CDR3 is TGTGCCACCCTCTCGACTCAAACAACCTACGAGCAGTACTTC.

V usage is TRBV9 and J usage is TRBJ2-1, with 10 bases that match TRBD2. There are 16 residues in the CDR3. CDR1 and CDR2 from the germline V gene are SGDLS and YYNGEE. V lost 6 bases, J lost 7 bases, and 13 bases stayed unmatched. The DNA for the CDR3 is TGTGCCAGCACCCGGTTTGAAGCGGGGGGGCCAAATGAGCAGTTCTTC. It encodes CASTRFEAGGPNEQFF.

The rearrangement uses TRBV4-1 and TRBJ1-2; D might be TRBD1 (6 bases). CDR3 size: 18 residues. Germline V CDR1 and CDR2: MGHRA, YSYEKL. Trimming removed 2 bases at V and 2 bases at J, with 21 bases between. CDR3 in DNA: TGCGCCAGCAGCCAATGGTTCCCCGACAGGTCAGGGAACTATGGCTACACCTTC. Translated: CASSQWFPDRSGNYGYTF.

Regarding this clone: At one of its ends the junction is not consistent with the germline gene, which may arise from a read error. The chain employs TRBV4-1 and TRBJ2-1, with D perhaps TRBD2 (6 bases). Germline values: CDR1 MGHRA, CDR2 YSYEKL. The length of the CDR3 is 14 residues. The CDR3 protein is CASSHAGSYNGQFF. CDR3 sequence (DNA): TGCGCCAGCAGCCACGCGGGATCCTACAATGGGCAGTTCTTC.